The rows below give T cell receptor beta chains drawn from one sample of a study of CD8+ T cells in alopecia areata. Produced via immunoSEQ multiplex PCR; TCRdb's table is partial and in-frame only. The top ten hold roughly 13% of the sample, which has about 12,000 clones, approximately 53% seen once. Sample: skin. Source of these receptors: a human donor with alopecia areata. The CDR3 runs from the conserved cysteine through the conserved F or W. The D gene is left open where the match is weak. The size field is filled for only some rows; it gives once, few, many or a size class.

TRBV30,12,.,.,TRBJ2-7,CAWSAGTYEQYF,TGTGCCTGGAGTGCCGGAACCTACGAGCAGTACTTC
TRBV4-2,15,.,few,TRBJ2-3,CASSQEGGTTDTQYF,TGTGCCAGCAGCCAAGAGGGAGGAACCACAGATACGCAGTATTTT
TRBV7-8,17,.,few,TRBJ2-2,CASSLTAPGSGTGELFF,TGTGCCAGCAGCTTGACCGCACCCGGCTCTGGCACCGGGGAGCTGTTTTTT
TRBV28,13,TRBD1,.,TRBJ2-7,CASIATGSDEQYF,TGTGCCAGCATCGCGACAGGGTCGGACGAGCAGTACTTC
TRBV25-1,17,TRBD1,once,TRBJ1-5,CASGRTGREFKHQPQHF,TGTGCCAGCGGGAGGACAGGGAGGGAGTTTAAGCATCAGCCCCAGCATTTT
TRBV4-3,14,.,.,TRBJ2-3,CASSLGQGGNTQYF,TGCGCCAGCAGCCTCGGACAGGGAGGGAATACGCAGTATTTT
TRBV2,16,.,few,TRBJ1-2,CASSEAQRAGVDGYTF,TGTGCCAGCAGTGAAGCGCAAAGAGCAGGGGTGGATGGCTACACCTTC
TRBV29-1,13,TRBD2,.,TRBJ2-5,CSVDLGGRETQYF,TGCAGCGTTGATCTGGGGGGGAGGGAGACCCAGTACTTC
TRBV7-3,13,.,.,TRBJ2-7,CASSLTTGSEQYF,TGTGCCAGCAGCTTAACCACAGGGTCCGAGCAGTACTTC
TRBV28,14,.,few,TRBJ2-7,CASSSPQGSYEQYF,TGTGCCAGCAGTTCCCCGCAGGGGAGTTACGAGCAGTACTTC
TRBV5-6,15,.,few,TRBJ2-1,CASLSPAWGDDEQFF,TGTGCCAGCCTGTCCCCCGCGTGGGGGGATGATGAGCAGTTCTTC
TRBV7-2,15,.,.,TRBJ2-7,CASSLVVRHTYEQYF,TGTGCCAGCAGCTTAGTAGTCAGACACACCTACGAGCAGTACTTC
TRBV7-9,16,.,.,TRBJ2-3,CASSLHAGSFTDTQYF,TGTGCCAGCAGCCTACATGCGGGGTCTTTCACAGATACGCAGTATTTT
TRBV4-3,15,.,.,TRBJ2-5,CASSQVVGVQETQYF,TGCGCCAGCAGCCAAGTCGTGGGAGTCCAAGAGACCCAGTACTTC
TRBV28,15,.,medium-sized,TRBJ2-5,CASSPLPGLGETQYF,TGTGCCAGCAGTCCACTCCCGGGTTTAGGAGAGACCCAGTACTTC
TRBV2,16,TRBD2,few,TRBJ2-7,CASSRGLLAGGTEQYF,TGTGCCAGCAGTCGAGGGTTACTAGCGGGGGGGACTGAGCAGTACTTC
TRBV29-1,10,.,few,TRBJ2-1,CSVVWYEQFF,TGCAGCGTTGTCTGGTATGAGCAGTTCTTC
TRBV9,13,TRBD1,.,TRBJ2-2,CASSGQGTGELFF,TGTGCCAGCAGCGGACAGGGCACCGGGGAGCTGTTTTTT
TRBV6-1,15,TRBD2,.,TRBJ2-7,CASSLRLAGSYEQYF,TGTGCCAGCAGTCTTCGACTAGCGGGATCCTACGAGCAGTACTTC
TRBV30,13,.,.,TRBJ2-1,CAWGFHNYNEQFF,TGTGCCTGGGGGTTTCATAACTACAATGAGCAGTTCTTC
TRBV4-1,15,.,.,TRBJ2-1,CASSQGISSYNEQFF,TGCGCCAGCAGCCAAGGAATAAGCTCCTACAATGAGCAGTTCTTC
TRBV28,16,.,.,TRBJ2-4,CASSPRGLLAKNIQYF,TGTGCCAGCAGCCCCCGGGGTTTACTAGCCAAAAACATTCAGTACTTC
TRBV11-2,15,TRBD2,.,TRBJ2-3,CASSLSGRGMDTQYF,TGTGCCAGCAGCTTAAGCGGGAGGGGCATGGATACGCAGTATTTT
TRBV29-1,16,TRBD2,few,TRBJ2-3,CSFFMMGLAGGDTQYF,TGCAGCTTCTTTATGATGGGGCTAGCGGGGGGAGATACGCAGTATTTT
TRBV2,14,TRBD2,.,TRBJ2-3,CASIRLAGADTQYF,TGTGCCAGCATTCGTCTAGCGGGAGCCGATACGCAGTATTTT
TRBV7-6,14,.,.,TRBJ2-1,CASSQSGRVNEQFF,TGTGCCAGCAGCCAATCGGGCAGGGTCAATGAGCAGTTCTTC
TRBV13,18,TRBD2,few,TRBJ2-3,CASSFLGGSSGGSDTQYF,TGTGCCAGCAGCTTCCTGGGTGGTAGTAGCGGGGGTTCAGATACGCAGTATTTT
TRBV9,13,.,few,TRBJ1-1,CASSVAANTEAFF,TGTGCCAGCAGCGTAGCAGCGAACACTGAAGCTTTCTTT
TRBV7-2,13,.,.,TRBJ1-2,CASSLGLNGGYTF,TGTGCCAGCAGCTTAGGACTGAATGGAGGCTACACCTTC
TRBV6-5,14,.,.,TRBJ1-1,CASSVSGLNTEAFF,TGTGCCAGCAGCGTATCTGGGCTGAACACTGAAGCTTTCTTT
TRBV11-2,13,.,.,TRBJ1-2,CASVGGRGYGYTF,TGTGCCAGCGTAGGGGGACGGGGCTATGGCTACACCTTC
TRBV5-1,13,.,few,TRBJ1-2,CASSLGTDYGYTF,TGCGCCAGCAGCTTGGGGACAGACTATGGCTACACCTTC
TRBV29-1,11,.,.,TRBJ2-1,CSVELKAEQFF,TGCAGCGTTGAACTCAAGGCTGAGCAGTTCTTC
TRBV2,13,TRBD2,.,TRBJ2-1,CASRGLAYNEQFF,TGTGCCAGCAGGGGACTAGCCTACAATGAGCAGTTCTTC
TRBV10-3,13,TRBD1,.,TRBJ1-6,CAIGTGGNSPLHF,TGTGCCATCGGAACAGGGGGCAATTCACCCCTCCACTTT
TRBV5-5,14,TRBD2,.,TRBJ2-7,CASSLTSGRNEQYF,TGTGCCAGCAGCTTGACTAGCGGGAGAAACGAGCAGTACTTC
TRBV5-1,18,.,few,TRBJ2-7,CASSQGRVWTRGSPEQYF,TGCGCCAGCAGCCAGGGACGGGTCTGGACTCGGGGCAGCCCCGAGCAGTACTTC
TRBV19,15,TRBD2,.,TRBJ2-1,CASTSTSGSRNEQFF,TGTGCCAGTACCTCAACGAGCGGGAGTCGCAATGAGCAGTTCTTC
TRBV7-2,14,.,few,TRBJ1-1,CASSVLTGVTEAFF,TGTGCCAGCAGCGTCCTGACAGGAGTCACTGAAGCTTTCTTT
TRBV6-5,14,.,.,TRBJ2-3,CATSVPGLPDTQYF,TGTGCCACTTCGGTTCCGGGGCTACCAGATACGCAGTATTTT